The clone carrying this TCR beta chain was observed a handful of times. Its antigen is not known. TCR beta CDR3 regions were amplified from RNA transcripts. HTBI primers were used for first-round RT-PCR of the TCR CDR3. Using its own MiXCR run on the multiplex PCR reads, TCRdb lists one record per CDR3 protein. The data hold roughly 420,000 distinct CDR3 sequences, with around 15% observed a single time. These data originate in a study of T cells in Graves' hyperthyroidism and ophthalmopathy. Study observations and caveats: Blood also contained most expanded thyroid clonotypes above 0.001.

With 5 bases removed from V and 3 bases from J, the gap between germline ends came to 13 bases. The CDR3 sequence is 15 residues long. Germline CDR1 and CDR2: SEHNR and FQNEAQ (reference sequence). Sequencing was carried out using blood. The chain uses TRBV7-9 and TRBJ1-4; D may be TRBD1 (6 bases). The TCR comes from a woman younger than 30 with Graves' hyperthyroidism. The CDR3 spells CASSDTGLANEKLFF. Written as DNA, the CDR3 is TGTGCCAGCAGCGACACAGGGTTAGCTAATGAAAAACTGTTTTTT.